The 10 T cell receptor beta chains presented below share a single source sample, sequenced in a study of OX40 agonist ivuxolimab in advanced cancers. Assay: immunoSEQ multiplex PCR; the TCRdb copy retains only in-frame clones and omits some. In the table there are tens of thousands of clones, about three quarters of which are singletons. This specimen consisted of CD4+ or CD8+ T cells sorted from blood, obtained in a trial of the OX40 agonist ivuxolimab. These receptors all come from an adult with an advanced solid tumor such as melanoma, head and neck, liver or kidney cancer.

The CDR3 nucleotides read TGTGCCATCAGTGAGCCGCCTGGGGGGGGCAGGTACGAGCAGTACTTC. The encoded protein is CAISEPPGGGRYEQYF. The rearrangement joins TRBV10-3 to TRBJ2-7, with a possible D match to TRBD2 (7 bases). The V and J ends lost 2 bases and 4 bases respectively, with 18 bases between them. The CDR3 consists of 16 residues. Germline lookup yields CDR1 ENHRY and CDR2 SYGVKD.

V gene TRBV5-1 combines with J gene TRBJ2-2, with 9 bases fitting TRBD1. The CDR3 sequence is 15 residues long. With 7 bases clipped from V and 5 bases from J, the junction kept 9 bases outside the gene matches. Germline CDR1 reads SGHRS; CDR2 reads YFSETQ. CDR3 in DNA: TGCGCCAGCTGCGGCGGACAGGGGTGGACCGGGGAGCTGTTTTTT. Amino acids: CASCGGQGWTGELFF. The full variable domain, its missing parts supplied by reference TRBV5-1 and TRBJ2-2, is KAGVTQTPRYLIKTRGQQVTLSCSPISGHRSVSWYQQTPGQGLQFLFEYFSETQRNKGNFPGRFSGRQFSNSRSEMNVSTLELGDSALYLCASCGGQGWTGELFFGEGSRLTVL.

This rearrangement joins TRBV4-1 to TRBJ1-1; maybe TRBD1 (5 bases). Per germline, CDR1 MGHRA and CDR2 YSYEKL. With 1 base removed from V and 5 bases from J, the gap between germline ends came to 14 bases. There are 15 residues in the CDR3. In DNA, the CDR3 is TGCGCCAGCAGCCAAGTGGGGGGGGGTAGGACTGAAGCTTTCTTT. This codes for CASSQVGGGRTEAFF.

The CDR3 DNA reads TGTGCCAGCAGTTCCGGGACAGGGGATGAGACCCAGTACTTC. It specifies CASSSGTGDETQYF. The rearrangement uses TRBV6-1 and TRBJ2-5; 10 bases agree with TRBD1. The CDR3 extends over 14 amino acids. J lost 5 bases, V lost 5 bases, and 5 bases had no gene match. Germline assignment: CDR1 MNHNS and CDR2 SASEGT.

This clone was picked up one time. The rearrangement uses TRBV5-1 and TRBJ2-1; 12 bases match TRBD2. The CDR3 covers 16 residues. V dropped 4 bases and J dropped 4; count of bases not matched to a gene: 6. Germline V CDR1 and CDR2: SGHRS, YFSETQ. The CDR3 nucleotides are TGCGCCAGCAGCGAAAGGACTAGCGGGATATACAATGAGCAGTTCTTC. Its protein product is CASSERTSGIYNEQFF.

A few counts support this clone. The V call is TRBV6-9, the J call TRBJ2-5; a possible D gene is TRBD1 (5 bases). Germline V gene sequence: CDR1 MNHGY, CDR2 SVAAGI. Trimming pared 4 bases from V and 3 bases from J, leaving 12 bases between. The CDR3 spans 14 residues. Here the CDR3 reads CASSSAQGKETQYF. DNA of the CDR3: TGTGCCAGCAGTTCTGCTCAGGGAAAAGAGACCCAGTACTTC.

V usage is TRBV7-9 and J usage is TRBJ2-5; 10 positions agree with TRBD1. This CDR3 contains 13 residues. With 5 bases clipped from V and 5 bases from J, the junction kept 2 bases outside the gene matches. CDR1 is SEHNR and CDR2 is FQNEAQ in the germline V gene (reference sequence). The CDR3, as DNA: TGTGCCAGCAGCATGGGACAGGGGGAGACCCAGTACTTC. It encodes CASSMGQGETQYF.

V is TRBV6-1 and J is TRBJ2-5; no reliable D call. Between the trimmed V and J ends, which lost 2 bases and 5 bases, there was a span of 15 bases. Germline V gene data show CDR1 as MNHNS and CDR2 as SASEGT. The CDR3 is 15 residues long. CDR3 sequence reads: CASSEQEGRAETQYF. The CDR3 nucleotides are TGTGCCAGCAGTGAACAGGAAGGCCGGGCGGAGACCCAGTACTTC.

The chain uses TRBV7-3 and TRBJ2-2; D is ambiguous. V lost 4 bases and J 7 bases, leaving 10 bases between the germline ends. The CDR3 length is 13 residues. Germline CDR1 SGHTA, CDR2 FQGTGA. The CDR3, as DNA: TGTGCCAGCAGCTCCCGTACCCACGGGGAGCTGTTTTTT. This sequence encodes CASSSRTHGELFF.

This clone was detected only a few times. The chain employs TRBV6-5 and TRBJ2-7; unclear D gene. V shed 6 bases and J shed 2 bases, with 14 bases lying between them. Per germline, CDR1 MNHEY and CDR2 SVGAGI. CDR3 size: 14 residues. CDR3 sequence (DNA): TGTGCCAGCAGCCCTACAGTGTCCCCCTACGAGCAGTACTTC. Translated, it gives CASSPTVSPYEQYF.